This T cell receptor (beta chain) is drawn from a study of cytomegalovirus exposure and HLA in healthy donors. The PCR used 60 Vbeta and 13 Jbeta primers. Profiling relied on immunoSEQ multiplex PCR, and the TCRdb table lists in-frame clones only, not all of them. The sample table includes about 120,000 clones. This TCR came from a man aged 30-40 years in good health and CMV-seronegative. Sequencing was carried out using PBMCs.

The CDR3 region is CASSISRFRDSNTGELFF. The DNA of the CDR3 is TGTGCCAGTAGTATTTCTCGGTTCCGAGACTCTAACACCGGGGAGCTGTTTTTT. This chain uses TRBV19 with TRBJ2-2; the D is unclear. Germline V gives CDR1 LNHDA, CDR2 SQIVND (reference sequence). The V gene lost 3 bases and the J gene lost 2 bases, with 19 bases spanning the gap. This CDR3 comprises 18 residues. Complete variable domain (other parts from reference TRBV19 and TRBJ2-2): DGGITQSPKYLFRKEGQNVTLSCEQNLNHDAMYWYRQDPGQGLRLIYYSQIVNDFQKGDIAEGYSVSREKKESFPLTVTSAQKNPTAFYLCASSISRFRDSNTGELFFGEGSRLTVL.